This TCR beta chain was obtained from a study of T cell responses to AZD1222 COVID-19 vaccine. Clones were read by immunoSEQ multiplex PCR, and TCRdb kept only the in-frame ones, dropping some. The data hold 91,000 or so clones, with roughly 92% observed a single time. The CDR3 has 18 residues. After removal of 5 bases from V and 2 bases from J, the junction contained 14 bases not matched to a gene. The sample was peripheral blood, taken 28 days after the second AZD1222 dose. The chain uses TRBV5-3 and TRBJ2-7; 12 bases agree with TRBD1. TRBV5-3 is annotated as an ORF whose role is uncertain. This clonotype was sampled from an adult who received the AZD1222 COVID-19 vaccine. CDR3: CARRDPGQGAGPAYEQYF. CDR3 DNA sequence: TGTGCCAGAAGGGACCCGGGACAGGGGGCAGGGCCGGCCTACGAGCAGTACTTC.